This T cell receptor (beta chain) came from a study of identical twins. TCRdb passed the 5' RACE reads through MiXCR, listing each CDR3 protein once. The table shows about 500,000 distinct CDR3 sequences, with 13% to 15% occurring only once. Only one count was recorded for this clonotype. The antigen is not known. Study-wide results and limits: The same donors were not followed; conclusions instead depended on cross-sectional statistical analysis.

The V gene end was trimmed by 3 bases and the J gene end by 5 bases; junction bases not matched to a gene: 11. This CDR3 spans 16 amino acids. Per the germline V gene, CDR1 is LGHNA and CDR2 is YNFKEQ. This sample was also put to use in a study of yellow fever vaccine responses in identical twins. From that paper: Twins reportedly showed a vaccine T cell response that seemed partly convergent and partly personalized.

V usage is TRBV4-2 and J usage is TRBJ2-7; 9 bases align to TRBD1. Material for sequencing was CD4+ T cells sorted from blood. The sequence derives from a woman between 18 and 30 years old in good health. CDR3 sequence reads: CASSQGRGQGFDEQYF. The DNA for the CDR3 is TGTGCCAGCAGCCAGGGGAGGGGACAGGGCTTCGACGAGCAGTACTTC.